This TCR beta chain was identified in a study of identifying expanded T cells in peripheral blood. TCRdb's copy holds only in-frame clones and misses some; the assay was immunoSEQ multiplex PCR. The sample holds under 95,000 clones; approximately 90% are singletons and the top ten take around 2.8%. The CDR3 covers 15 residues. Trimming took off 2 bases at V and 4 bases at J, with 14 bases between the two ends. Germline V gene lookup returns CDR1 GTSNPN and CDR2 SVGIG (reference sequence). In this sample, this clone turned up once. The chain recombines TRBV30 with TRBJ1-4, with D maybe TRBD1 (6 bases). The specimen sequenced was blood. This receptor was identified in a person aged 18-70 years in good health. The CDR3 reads CAWSQATGFNEKLFF. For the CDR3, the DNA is TGTGCCTGGAGTCAGGCAACAGGGTTTAATGAAAAACTGTTTTTT. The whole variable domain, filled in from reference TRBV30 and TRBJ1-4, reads SQTIHQWPATLVQPVGSPLSLECTVEGTSNPNLYWYRQAAGRGLQLLFYSVGIGQISSEVPQNLSASRPQDRQFILSSKKLLLSDSGFYLCAWSQATGFNEKLFFGSGTQLSVL.